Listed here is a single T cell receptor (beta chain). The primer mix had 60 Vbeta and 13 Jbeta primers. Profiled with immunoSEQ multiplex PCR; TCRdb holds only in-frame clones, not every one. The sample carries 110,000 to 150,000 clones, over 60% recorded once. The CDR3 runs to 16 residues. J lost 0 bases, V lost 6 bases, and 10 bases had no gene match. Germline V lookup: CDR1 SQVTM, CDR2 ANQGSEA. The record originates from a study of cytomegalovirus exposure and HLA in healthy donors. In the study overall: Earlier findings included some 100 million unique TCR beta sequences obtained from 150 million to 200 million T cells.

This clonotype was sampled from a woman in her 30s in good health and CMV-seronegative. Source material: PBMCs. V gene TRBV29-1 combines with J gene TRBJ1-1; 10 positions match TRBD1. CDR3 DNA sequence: TGCAGCGTGACCCCGGGACAGGGGATTATGAACACTGAAGCTTTCTTT. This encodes CSVTPGQGIMNTEAFF. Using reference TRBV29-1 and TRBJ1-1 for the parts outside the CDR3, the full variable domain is SAVISQKPSRDICQRGTSLTIQCQVDSQVTMMFWYRQQPGQSLTLIATANQGSEATYESGFVIDKFPISRPNLTFSTLTVSNMSPEDSSIYLCSVTPGQGIMNTEAFFGQGTRLTVV.